The clone carrying this T cell receptor beta chain counts as medium-sized by frequency. The target antigen is unknown. By phenotype, naive CD8+ T cells were CD45RO-CCR7+CD27+CD95-. The germline V gene encodes CDR1 SQVTM and CDR2 ANQGSEA. The CDR3 has 13 residues. This specimen comes from a study of CXCR3-negative and CXCR3-positive naive CD8 T cells. Study-wide context: Overall TRB read output was about 140 million, and each library contained about 1.5 +/- 0.3 million reads. Broader study findings: The TRBV-TRBJ usage of naive CXCR3-negative and CXCR3-positive cells was similar, but that of memory cells differed. CXCR3-positive naive cells carried more hydrophobic TRB CDR3s than CXCR3-negative naive cells did.

UMI-labeled 5' RACE TRB cDNA libraries were prepared from the cells. From its re-call of the 5' RACE reads, TCRdb lists each CDR3 protein once, without DNA. The table for this sample gives some 9,600 distinct CDR3 sequences. Sequenced: naive CXCR3- CD8+ T cells from blood. Regarding subset: CD45RO-CCR7+CD27+CD95- naive CD8+ T cells lacking CXCR3 (TNR3-). This sequence originates from a human donor in good health. Some clones in this sample may be carry-over from other donors' samples. This sequence joins TRBV29-1 and TRBJ2-3. This CDR3 is CSVEARRADTQYF.